This T cell receptor (beta chain) was found in a study of vaccination and CD4 T cells after COVID-19. About the research overall: Cells received overlapping spike peptides from SARS-CoV-2, HCoV-NL63, HCoV-OC43 and HCoV-229E as stimulation.

Germline CDR1 MNHNS, CDR2 SASEGT. Trimming pared 6 bases from V and 4 bases from J, leaving 22 bases between. This CDR3 is built from 16 residues. The Oncomine TCR Beta short-read assay sequenced DNA from cultured CD4+ T cells. In TCRdb, the PCR reads were re-called with MiXCR into one record per CDR3 protein. The data show 7,500 to 10,000 distinct CDR3 sequences, approximately 60% seen once. On this clonotype: What it recognizes is unknown.

Treatment meaning: approximately 9-day PBMC culture with coronavirus spike peptide pools or control peptides (ViraFEST assay). Material: cultured CD4+ T cells from blood, obtained after SARS-CoV-2 vaccination. The rearrangement joins TRBV6-1 to TRBJ2-7; D perhaps matches TRBD2 (6 bases). The clonotype was recovered from a human donor with COVID-19. CDR3 in DNA: TGTGCCAGCAGGCACAGGACCTCCTGGGGGGTTTACGAGCAGTACTTC. This sequence encodes CASRHRTSWGVYEQYF.